Sequencing of this T cell receptor (beta chain) was carried out in a study of blood T cell repertoires in COVID-19. Study in general: Both acute and convalescent COVID-19 samples were obtained from the United States, Italy and Spain. PBMCs, B-cell-depleted T cells, or T cells provided the cDNA or gDNA that made up the material.

Generated by immunoSEQ multiplex PCR, the TCRdb table keeps only in-frame clones and is missing some. The table has about 14,000 clones, approximately 82% seen once; the top ten hold about a quarter. Trimming removed 1 base from V and 6 bases from J, with 4 bases in between. The CDR3 covers 13 residues. CDR1 is SNHLY and CDR2 is FYNNEI in the germline V gene. This rearrangement joins TRBV2 to TRBJ1-6; D gene uncertain. Sequencing was performed on peripheral blood. The sequence was collected from a woman in her 50s with active or convalescent COVID-19. DNA for the CDR3: TGTGCCAGCAGTGAAGGACTTAATTCACCCCTCCACTTT. Translated, it gives CASSEGLNSPLHF.